This is a list of T cell receptor beta chains from one sample in a study of blood T cell repertoires in COVID-19. Sequencing was performed with immunoSEQ multiplex PCR; in TCRdb, only in-frame clones are kept and a portion is missing. The sample contains some 80,000 clones, 65% to 80% of which appear only once. Source material: peripheral blood. Receptors were obtained from a woman over 75 with active or convalescent COVID-19. Each CDR3 is given with its conserved first and last residue. A D gene is named only where the DNA matches it firmly. Clone size appears in some rows only: once, few, many, or a class for an expanded clone.

>TRBV30|16|TRBD2|NA|TRBJ2-2
TGTGCCTGGAGTGTAAGAGCGGGGGGGCCAAACGGGGAGCTGTTTTTT
CAWSVRAGGPNGELFF
>TRBV11-2|15|NA|NA|TRBJ2-5
TGTGCCAGCAGCTCCCCAACGGGATCTAGGGAGACCCAGTACTTC
CASSSPTGSRETQYF
>TRBV5-1|16|TRBD1|NA|TRBJ2-5
TGCGCCAGCAGCCCCGGACAGGGGAACAAAAAAGAGACCCAGTACTTC
CASSPGQGNKKETQYF
>TRBV24-1|22|TRBD2|NA|TRBJ2-3
TGTGCCACCAGTGATTGGGCCATGCGGGGGGGACTCCCACGGCGATTCACAGATACGCAGTATTTT
CATSDWAMRGGLPRRFTDTQYF
>TRBV7-9|13|NA|NA|TRBJ2-7
TGTGCCAGCAGCCTACAGGGTACCTACGAGCAGTACTTC
CASSLQGTYEQYF
>TRBV2|11|NA|NA|TRBJ1-1
TGTGCCAGCAGGATAGAAAATGAAGCTTTCTTT
CASRIENEAFF
>TRBV12-3/TRBV12-4|13|NA|once|TRBJ1-2
TGTGCCAGCAGTTTCACAGGGAGAGAGGGCTACACCTTC
CASSFTGREGYTF
>TRBV11-2|17|TRBD2|NA|TRBJ2-3
TGTGCCAGCAGCTTAACCGGGACTAGCGGGCTGGCAGATACGCAGTATTTT
CASSLTGTSGLADTQYF
>TRBV7-5|13|NA|NA|TRBJ2-7
TGTGCCAGAAGCCTGGCAGGGAACAACGAGCAGTACTTC
CARSLAGNNEQYF
>TRBV7-2|15|NA|NA|TRBJ2-3
TGTGCCAGCAGCTTAGATAGGACAGGCACAGATACGCAGTATTTT
CASSLDRTGTDTQYF
>TRBV5-1|15|TRBD1|few|TRBJ1-1
TGCGCCAGCAGCTTGACCCCCGACAGGGTCACTGAAGCTTTCTTT
CASSLTPDRVTEAFF
>TRBV5-6|19|TRBD2|NA|TRBJ2-1
TGTGCCAGCAGCGCGACGGGCTGGCCTAGCGGGGGGGCTAGGAATGAGCAGTTCTTC
CASSATGWPSGGARNEQFF
>TRBV3-1/TRBV3-2|13|NA|NA|TRBJ1-1
TGTGCCAGCAGAACCGAGAGCTCAACTGAAGCTTTCTTT
CASRTESSTEAFF
>TRBV5-6|12|NA|few|TRBJ2-7
TGTGCCAGCAGCTTCCAGGGTCACGAGCAGTACTTC
CASSFQGHEQYF
>TRBV9|15|NA|NA|TRBJ2-5
TGTGCCAGCAGCGTAGATTTGGCGGGACAAGAGACCCAGTACTTC
CASSVDLAGQETQYF
>TRBV10-1|14|NA|NA|TRBJ2-7
TGCGCCAGCCTCCCCCCGACAGGCACCTACGAGCAGTACTTC
CASLPPTGTYEQYF
>TRBV24-1|17|NA|once|TRBJ2-3
TGTGCCACCAGTGATACCGCTGAGGGGGTCGGCACAGATACGCAGTATTTT
CATSDTAEGVGTDTQYF
>TRBV6-1|15|TRBD1|NA|TRBJ2-7
TGTGCCAGCAGTGAAGCGACGACAGGGTCCTACGAGCAGTACTTC
CASSEATTGSYEQYF
>TRBV18|14|TRBD1|once|TRBJ1-1
TGTGCCAGCTCAGTCGGACAGGGAGGCTTAGAAGCTTTCTTT
CASSVGQGGLEAFF
>TRBV12-5|14|NA|NA|TRBJ1-1
TGTGCTGCGACTACACGGGGGGATGACACTGAAGCTTTCTTT
CAATTRGDDTEAFF
>TRBV5-6|16|NA|NA|TRBJ2-4
TGTGCCAGCAGCCCCGAGGGTGGGGGGGCCAAAAACATTCAGTACTTC
CASSPEGGGAKNIQYF
>TRBV9|17|TRBD1|few|TRBJ2-6
TGTGCCAGCAGCGACAGGGGCCCCGGATCTGGGGCCAACGTCCTGACTTTC
CASSDRGPGSGANVLTF
>TRBV4-3|16|NA|few|TRBJ2-2
TGCGCCAGCAGCCAAGATCGGGGTCTTCCCACCGGGGAGCTGTTTTTT
CASSQDRGLPTGELFF
>TRBV9|16|TRBD1|NA|TRBJ2-3
TGTGCCAGCAGCGCCCGGACAGGGGGTTACACAGATACGCAGTATTTT
CASSARTGGYTDTQYF
>TRBV18|15|NA|NA|TRBJ1-3
TGTGCCAGCTCGCCTCTACAGGGTACAGGAAACACCATATATTTT
CASSPLQGTGNTIYF
>TRBV18|16|NA|NA|TRBJ1-2
TGTGCCAGCTCACCCCCCAATTCGGGGGGGCACTATGGCTACACCTTC
CASSPPNSGGHYGYTF
>TRBV4-2|15|TRBD1|once|TRBJ1-6
TGTGCCAGCAGCCAACAAACAGGGGGCGATTCACCCCTCCACTTT
CASSQQTGGDSPLHF
>TRBV6-2/TRBV6-3|13|NA|NA|TRBJ1-5
TGTGCCAGCAGTTACGCACAGTATCAGCCCCAGCATTTT
CASSYAQYQPQHF
>TRBV10-3|13|NA|NA|TRBJ1-4
TGTGCCATCAGTGAGCCCCCCAGTAAAAAACTGTTTTTT
CAISEPPSKKLFF
>TRBV28|17|NA|NA|TRBJ1-4
TGTGCCAGCAGCTCCCCGGCGGGCGGACTTGCTAATGAAAAACTGTTTTTT
CASSSPAGGLANEKLFF
>TRBV7-5|17|NA|NA|TRBJ1-2
TGTGCCAGAAGCTTAAGGGACACGGGGACCCCTAACTATGGCTACACCTTC
CARSLRDTGTPNYGYTF
>TRBV18|14|NA|NA|TRBJ2-1
TGTGCCAGCTCACCAAACCCATCGGTGGATGAGCAGTTCTTC
CASSPNPSVDEQFF
>TRBV29-1|13|NA|NA|TRBJ1-1
TGCAGCGCATATACCGGGACTTCTTTTGAAGCTTTCTTT
CSAYTGTSFEAFF
>TRBV6-5|15|NA|NA|TRBJ1-1
TGTGCCAGCAGTTACAGGGGAGGCATGAACACTGAAGCTTTCTTT
CASSYRGGMNTEAFF
>TRBV14|17|NA|NA|TRBJ1-4
TGTGCCAGCAGCCAAGAACGTGGGGCATCACCTAATGAAAAACTGTTTTTT
CASSQERGASPNEKLFF
>TRBV5-4|17|TRBD1|NA|TRBJ1-2
TGTGCCAGCAGCTTGGGCTCGGTCGGGACAGGGCACTATGGCTACACCTTC
CASSLGSVGTGHYGYTF
>TRBV5-4|15|NA|NA|TRBJ1-2
TGTGCCAGCAGCTTGGTAGGGGACTACCGCTATGGCTACACCTTC
CASSLVGDYRYGYTF
>TRBV24-1|17|TRBD2|NA|TRBJ2-3
TGTGCCACCAGTGATAAACTAGCGGGGGTCAACACAGATACGCAGTATTTT
CATSDKLAGVNTDTQYF
>TRBV7-9|15|NA|NA|TRBJ1-4
TGTGCCAGCAGCTTAAGGGTAGGGGTGAATGAAAAACTGTTTTTT
CASSLRVGVNEKLFF
>TRBV4-3|18|TRBD2|NA|TRBJ2-2
TGCGCCAGCAGCTCGGGACTAGCGGGGGCTGCGAACACCGGGGAGCTGTTTTTT
CASSSGLAGAANTGELFF
>TRBV5-8|15|NA|NA|TRBJ2-7
TGTGCCAGCAGCTTGGCCCGCAGGAGACAGTACGAGCAGTACTTC
CASSLARRRQYEQYF
>TRBV6-2/TRBV6-3|14|TRBD1|once|TRBJ1-2
TGTGCCAGCAGTAAGCGGACAGGGGGGTTTGGCTACACCTTC
CASSKRTGGFGYTF
>TRBV6-2/TRBV6-3|16|TRBD1|NA|TRBJ1-5
TGTGCCAGCAGTTCCCGACAGGGTCGGCTTAATCAGCCCCAGCATTTT
CASSSRQGRLNQPQHF
>TRBV19|16|TRBD1|NA|TRBJ1-4
TGTGCCAGTAGGACCGGGACAGACTCAACTAATGAAAAACTGTTTTTT
CASRTGTDSTNEKLFF
>TRBV24-1|14|NA|NA|TRBJ1-5
TGTGCCACCAGTGAATCCCAGGGGTGGCAGCCCCAGCATTTT
CATSESQGWQPQHF
>TRBV6-1|16|NA|NA|TRBJ2-2
TGTGCCAGCAGTGGTTCCAGGGAAAGTAGTACCGGGGAGCTGTTTTTT
CASSGSRESSTGELFF
>TRBV6-2/TRBV6-3|18|TRBD2|NA|TRBJ2-2
TGTGCCAGCAGTTACTCGGTGATCGCTAGCGGGGACACCGGGGAGCTGTTTTTT
CASSYSVIASGDTGELFF
>TRBV20-1|19|TRBD1|NA|TRBJ1-3
TGCAGTGCTAGTATTTCGGGGACAGCTCCGGTTGACTCTGGAAACACCATATATTTT
CSASISGTAPVDSGNTIYF
>TRBV15|15|TRBD2|NA|TRBJ2-5
TGTGCCACCAGCAGAGAGGGAGGGGATGGTGAGACCCAGTACTTC
CATSREGGDGETQYF
>TRBV6-2/TRBV6-3|15|NA|NA|TRBJ2-5
TGTGCCAGCAGTTACTCGGGGGGAAGGAGGGAGACCCAGTACTTC
CASSYSGGRRETQYF